This T cell receptor (beta chain) was sequenced during a study of T-cell reconstitution after alpha-beta-depleted transplantation in children (dated by TCRdb to the mid-2010s). A note on the overall study: Using TCR repertoire profiling, the study quantitatively followed how T-cell immune reconstitution unfolded in children after TCRalphabeta/CD19-depleted allogeneic hematopoietic cell transplantation.

Of note for this clonotype: Its binding antigen is unknown. Base qualities were left out, and no much larger clone turns up one base away.

Based on the germline V gene, the CDR1 and CDR2 sequences are SNHLY and FYNNEI. The CDR3 covers 14 residues, taking in both the cysteine and the phenylalanine. Kept here is only the CDR3 DNA, which spans 42 bases and is read in frame from base 1. The trim is 2 bases for V and 6 bases for J, with a gap of 11 bases between the germline ends. Points the paper makes about the study in general: The apparently early alphabetaT-cell count recovery about two months after transplant was reportedly dependent on only several hundred rapidly expanded clones derived from non-depleted graft cells. The high TCRbeta diversity at day 60 in some patients was ascribed to recipient T cells and intrathymic progenitors that had survived conditioning. The frequencies of hyperexpanded clones fell over the following months, and after one year, T-cell counts and TCRbeta diversity were mostly attributed to newly produced T cells.

The sample's treatment or condition label is to be understood as: allogeneic hematopoietic cell transplantation with graft depleted of TCRalphabeta T cells and CD19 B cells. The children who served as transplant recipients had been given grafts of TCRalphabeta/CD19-depleted allogeneic hematopoietic cells. The library was obtained by PCR. Sequencing was performed on an Illumina HiSeq 2500. TCR library preparation used molecular barcoding, with unique molecular identifiers applied to normalize quantification of the TCRbeta repertoire. TCRdb trimmed public reads at Q25 via fastp, called clones via MiXCR and kept in-frame beta chains. Identical CDR3 protein sequences are pooled into one entry, listed with their most common genes and DNA. The sample table holds about 250,000 distinct CDR3 sequences, of which about 24% were seen once. 4.5% to 5.5% of the sample belongs to the ten largest clones.

This clonotype was sampled from a female patient aged 2-15 years who had a stem cell transplant for congenital amegakaryocytic thrombocytopenia, so the T cells may come from the graft donor. The chain is encoded by TRBV2 joined to TRBJ2-1, with no D gene named confidently. This specimen was PBMCs, mostly from graft donor cells, taken 360 days after TCRalphabeta/CD19-depleted stem cell transplant. The CDR3 in this case is CASSESRSINEQFF. The nucleotide sequence reads TGTGCCAGCAGTGAAAGTCGGTCGATCAATGAGCAGTTCTTC.